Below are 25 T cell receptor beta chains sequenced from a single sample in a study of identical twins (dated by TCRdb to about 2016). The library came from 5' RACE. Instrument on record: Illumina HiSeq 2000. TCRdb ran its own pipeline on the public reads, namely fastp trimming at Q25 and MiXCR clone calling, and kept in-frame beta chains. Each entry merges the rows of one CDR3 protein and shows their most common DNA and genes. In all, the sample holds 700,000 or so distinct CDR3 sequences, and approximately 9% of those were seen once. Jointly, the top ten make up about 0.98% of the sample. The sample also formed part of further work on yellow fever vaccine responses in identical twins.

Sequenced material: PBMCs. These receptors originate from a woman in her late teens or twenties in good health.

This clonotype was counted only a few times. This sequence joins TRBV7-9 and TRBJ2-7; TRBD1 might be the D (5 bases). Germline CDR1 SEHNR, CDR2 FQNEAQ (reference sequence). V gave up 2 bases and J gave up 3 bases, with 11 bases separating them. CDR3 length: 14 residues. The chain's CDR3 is CASSLRQTNYEQYF. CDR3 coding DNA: TGTGCCAGCAGCTTAAGACAGACCAACTACGAGCAGTACTTC. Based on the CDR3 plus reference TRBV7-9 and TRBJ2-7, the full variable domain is DTGVSQNPRHKITKRGQNVTFRCDPISEHNRLYWYRQTLGQGPEFLTYFQNEAQLEKSRLLSDRFSAERPKGSFSTLEIQRTEQGDSAMYLCASSLRQTNYEQYFGPGTRLTVT.

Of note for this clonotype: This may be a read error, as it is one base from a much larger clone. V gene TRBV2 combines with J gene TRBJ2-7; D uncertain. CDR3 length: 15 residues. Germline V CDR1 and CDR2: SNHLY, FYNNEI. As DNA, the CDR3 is TGTGCCAGCAGTGAAGTGAAGGGTGTTGCCTACGAGAAGTACTTC. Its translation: CASSEVKGVAYEKYF.

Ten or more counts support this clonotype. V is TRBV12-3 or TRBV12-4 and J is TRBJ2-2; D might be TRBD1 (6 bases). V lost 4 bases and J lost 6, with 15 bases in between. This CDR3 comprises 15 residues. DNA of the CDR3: TGTGCCAGCAGTTCTCCGGACAGTCCCCCCGGGGAGCTGTTTTTT. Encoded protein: CASSSPDSPPGELFF.

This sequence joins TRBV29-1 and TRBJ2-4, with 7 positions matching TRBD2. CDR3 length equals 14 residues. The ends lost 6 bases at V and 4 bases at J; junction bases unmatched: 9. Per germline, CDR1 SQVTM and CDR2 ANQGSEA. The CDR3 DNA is TGCAGCGTGGTCGACACCGGGGGGAAAAACATTCAGTACTTC. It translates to CSVVDTGGKNIQYF.

The CDR3 sequence is CASSDGRGGQYF. The CDR3 DNA sequence: TGTGCCAGCAGTGACGGGCGGGGGGGCCAGTATTTT. V and J are TRBV2 and TRBJ2-3, with 9 positions matching TRBD2. Trimming at V came to 3 bases and at J to 12 bases, leaving 4 bases not matched to a gene. The CDR3 extends over 12 amino acids. Germline CDR1 and CDR2: SNHLY and FYNNEI.

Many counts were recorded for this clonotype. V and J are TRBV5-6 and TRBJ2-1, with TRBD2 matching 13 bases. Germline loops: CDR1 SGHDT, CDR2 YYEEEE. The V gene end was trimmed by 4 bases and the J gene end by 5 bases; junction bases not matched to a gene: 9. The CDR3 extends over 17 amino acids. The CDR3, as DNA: TGTGCCAGCAGCCCCAACCCGGGACTAGCGGGAAACAATGAGCAGTTCTTC. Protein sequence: CASSPNPGLAGNNEQFF.

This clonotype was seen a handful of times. CDR3 coding DNA: TGCAGTGCCCCTTTATCAGGGACACGAGACACCGGGGAGCTGTTTTTT. It codes for CSAPLSGTRDTGELFF. This sequence joins TRBV20-1 and TRBJ2-2, with TRBD1 as a possible D gene (6 bases). The CDR3 is 16 residues long. Trimming took off 6 bases at V and 3 bases at J, with 20 bases between the two ends. Germline lookup yields CDR1 DFQATT and CDR2 SNEGSKA (reference sequence).

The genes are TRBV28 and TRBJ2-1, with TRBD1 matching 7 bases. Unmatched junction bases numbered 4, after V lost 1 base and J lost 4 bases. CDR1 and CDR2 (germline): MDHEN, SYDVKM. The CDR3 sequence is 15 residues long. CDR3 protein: CASSLYLQGYNEQFF. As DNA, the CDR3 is TGTGCCAGCAGTTTATACCTACAGGGGTACAATGAGCAGTTCTTC.

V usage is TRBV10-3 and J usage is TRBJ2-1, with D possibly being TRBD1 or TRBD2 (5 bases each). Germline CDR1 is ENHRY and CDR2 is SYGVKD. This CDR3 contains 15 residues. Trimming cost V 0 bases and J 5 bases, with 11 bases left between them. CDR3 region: CAISESVRENNEQFF. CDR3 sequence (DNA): TGTGCCATCAGTGAGTCGGTCAGGGAGAACAATGAGCAGTTCTTC.

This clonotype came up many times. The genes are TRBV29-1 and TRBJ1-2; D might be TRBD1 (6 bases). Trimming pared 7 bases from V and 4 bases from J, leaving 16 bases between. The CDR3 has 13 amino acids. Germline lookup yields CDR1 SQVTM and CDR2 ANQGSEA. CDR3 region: CSAAGGGFYGYTF. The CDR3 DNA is TGCAGCGCTGCCGGAGGGGGTTTCTATGGCTACACCTTC.

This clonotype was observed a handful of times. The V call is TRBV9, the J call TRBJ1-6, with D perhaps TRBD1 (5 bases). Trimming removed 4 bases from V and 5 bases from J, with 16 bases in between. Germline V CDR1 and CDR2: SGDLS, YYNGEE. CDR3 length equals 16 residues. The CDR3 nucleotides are TGTGCCAGCAGCACATCGGGCGGGGCCCATAATTCACCCCTCCACTTT. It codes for CASSTSGGAHNSPLHF.

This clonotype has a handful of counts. Written as DNA, the CDR3 is TGCGCCAGCAGCCAAGATTTACAGGGGGCTGGGGCCAACGTCCTGACTTTC. Amino acids: CASSQDLQGAGANVLTF. The chain is built from TRBV4-3 and TRBJ2-6, with TRBD1 matching 8 bases. Germline V gives CDR1 LGHNA, CDR2 YSLEER. V lost 0 bases to trimming and J lost 2 bases; unmatched junction nucleotides: 3. The CDR3 contains 17 residues.

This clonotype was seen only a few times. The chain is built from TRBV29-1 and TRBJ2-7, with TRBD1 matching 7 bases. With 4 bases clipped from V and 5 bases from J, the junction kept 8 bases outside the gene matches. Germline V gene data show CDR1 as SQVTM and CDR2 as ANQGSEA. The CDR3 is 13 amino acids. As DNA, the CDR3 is TGCAGCGTTGGCGACAGGGCCGGCCACGAGCAGTACTTC. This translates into CSVGDRAGHEQYF.

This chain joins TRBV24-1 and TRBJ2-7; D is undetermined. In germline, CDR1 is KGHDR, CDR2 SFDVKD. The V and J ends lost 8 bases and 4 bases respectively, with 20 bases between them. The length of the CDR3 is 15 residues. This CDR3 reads CATIPLVKGSYEQYF. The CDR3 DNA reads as TGTGCCACCATCCCCCTAGTGAAAGGGTCTTACGAGCAGTACTTC.

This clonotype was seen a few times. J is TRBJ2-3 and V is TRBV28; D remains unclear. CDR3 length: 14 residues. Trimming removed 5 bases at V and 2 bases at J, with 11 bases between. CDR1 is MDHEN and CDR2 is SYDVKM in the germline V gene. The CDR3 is CASSPIDPTDTQYF. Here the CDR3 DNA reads TGTGCCAGCAGTCCTATTGACCCCACAGATACGCAGTATTTT.

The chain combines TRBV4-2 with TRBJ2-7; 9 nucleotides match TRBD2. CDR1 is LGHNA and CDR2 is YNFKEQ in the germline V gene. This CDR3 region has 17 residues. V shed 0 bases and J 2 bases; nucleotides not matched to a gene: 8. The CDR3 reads CASSQDWGAGGTYEQYF. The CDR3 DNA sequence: TGTGCCAGCAGCCAAGATTGGGGAGCGGGGGGAACCTACGAGCAGTACTTC.

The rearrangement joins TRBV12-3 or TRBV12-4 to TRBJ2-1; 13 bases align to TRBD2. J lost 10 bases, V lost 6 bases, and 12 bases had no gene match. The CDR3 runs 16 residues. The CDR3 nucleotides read TGTGCCAGCAGCCAAGGACTAGCGGGAGTGGGGCGGGAGCAGTTCTTC. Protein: CASSQGLAGVGREQFF.

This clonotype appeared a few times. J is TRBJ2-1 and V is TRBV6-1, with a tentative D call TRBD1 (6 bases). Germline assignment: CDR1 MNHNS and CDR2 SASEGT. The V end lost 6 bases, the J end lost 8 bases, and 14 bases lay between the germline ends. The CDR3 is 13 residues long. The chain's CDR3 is CASRDRGLDEQFF. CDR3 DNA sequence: TGTGCCAGCAGGGACAGAGGTCTTGATGAGCAGTTCTTC.

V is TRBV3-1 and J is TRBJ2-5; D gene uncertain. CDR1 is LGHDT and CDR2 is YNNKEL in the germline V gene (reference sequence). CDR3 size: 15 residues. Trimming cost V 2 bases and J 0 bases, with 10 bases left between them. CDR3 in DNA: TGTGCCAGCAGCCAATTCCCGTGGGACCAAGAGACCCAGTACTTC. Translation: CASSQFPWDQETQYF.

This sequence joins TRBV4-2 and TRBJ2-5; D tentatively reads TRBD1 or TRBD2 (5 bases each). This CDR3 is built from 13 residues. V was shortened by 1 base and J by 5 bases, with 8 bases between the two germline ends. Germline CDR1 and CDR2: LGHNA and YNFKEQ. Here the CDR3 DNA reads TGTGCCAGCAGCCAAGGGGGGTGGGAGACCCAGTACTTC. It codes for CASSQGGWETQYF.

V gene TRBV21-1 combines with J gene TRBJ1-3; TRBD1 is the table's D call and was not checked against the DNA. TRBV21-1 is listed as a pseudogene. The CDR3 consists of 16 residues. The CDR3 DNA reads TGTGCCAGCAGCACCGACAGGGAGAAGTTTGGAAACACCATATATTTT. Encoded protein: CASSTDREKFGNTIYF.

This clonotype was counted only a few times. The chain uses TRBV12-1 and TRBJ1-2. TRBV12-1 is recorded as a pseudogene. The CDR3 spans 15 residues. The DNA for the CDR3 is TGTGCCAGCAGCTTGACACTTCTCTGGGGCTATGGCTACACCTTC. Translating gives CASSLTLLWGYGYTF.

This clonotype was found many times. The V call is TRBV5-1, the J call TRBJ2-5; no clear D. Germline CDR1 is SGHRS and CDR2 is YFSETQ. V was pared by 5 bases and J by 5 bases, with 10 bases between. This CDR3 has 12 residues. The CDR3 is CASRFELETQYF. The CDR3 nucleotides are TGCGCCAGCAGATTCGAGCTGGAGACCCAGTACTTC.

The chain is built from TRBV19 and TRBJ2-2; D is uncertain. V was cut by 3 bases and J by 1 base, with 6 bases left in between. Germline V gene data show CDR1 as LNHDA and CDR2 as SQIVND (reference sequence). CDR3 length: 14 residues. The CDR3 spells CASSIGVNTGELFF. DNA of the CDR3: TGTGCCAGTAGTATCGGCGTGAACACCGGGGAGCTGTTTTTT.

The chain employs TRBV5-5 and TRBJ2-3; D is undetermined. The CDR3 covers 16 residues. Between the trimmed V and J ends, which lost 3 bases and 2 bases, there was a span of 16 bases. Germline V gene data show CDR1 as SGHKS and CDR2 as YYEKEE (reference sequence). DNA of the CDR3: TGTGCCAGCAGCTCTACGGGCTTATTTATCACAGATACGCAGTATTTT. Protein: CASSSTGLFITDTQYF. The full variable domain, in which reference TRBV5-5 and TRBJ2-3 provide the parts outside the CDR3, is DAGVTQSPTHLIKTRGQQVTLRCSPISGHKSVSWYQQVLGQGPQFIFQYYEKEERGRGNFPDRFSARQFPNYSSELNVNALLLGDSALYLCASSSTGLFITDTQYFGPGTRLTVL.